This T cell receptor (beta chain) was profiled in a study of CD8 T cells in Susac syndrome. Sequencing targeted TCR beta in T cells from blood (CD8+ and CD4+). Patients with Susac syndrome fulfilled recently defined diagnostic criteria for definite or probable disease. Purification of the CD8+ and CD4+ T cells relied on negative isolation, and TEMRA cells underwent FACS enrichment. Per germline, CDR1 SEHNR and CDR2 FQNEAQ (reference sequence). J lost 5 bases, V lost 6 bases, and 0 bases had no gene match. This CDR3 region has 14 residues. Random hexamers were used to reverse transcribe the RNA input (roughly 0.5 to 1 ug). TCRdb re-analysed the immunoSEQ multiplex PCR reads in MiXCR, keeping a single row per CDR3 protein. Of 150,000 to 200,000 distinct CDR3 sequences listed, about 91% are singletons.

Sequenced sample: CD4+ T cells from PBMCs. The chain is built from TRBV7-9 and TRBJ2-1; 14 bases map to TRBD2. The source of this sequence is a human donor with Susac syndrome. The CDR3 spells CASRTSGGDNEQFF. The CDR3 DNA is TGTGCCAGCAGGACTAGCGGGGGGGACAATGAGCAGTTCTTC.